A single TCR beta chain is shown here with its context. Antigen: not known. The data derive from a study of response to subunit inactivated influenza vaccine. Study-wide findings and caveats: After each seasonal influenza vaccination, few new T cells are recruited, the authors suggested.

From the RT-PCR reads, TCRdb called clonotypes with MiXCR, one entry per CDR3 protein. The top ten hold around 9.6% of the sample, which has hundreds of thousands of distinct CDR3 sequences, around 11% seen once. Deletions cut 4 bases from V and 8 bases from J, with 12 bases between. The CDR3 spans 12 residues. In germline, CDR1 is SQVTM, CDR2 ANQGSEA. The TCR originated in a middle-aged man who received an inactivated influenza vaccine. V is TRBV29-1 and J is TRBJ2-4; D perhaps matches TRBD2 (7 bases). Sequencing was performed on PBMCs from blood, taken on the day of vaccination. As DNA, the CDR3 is TGCAGCGTTGGGGGGGGGCTTGACATTCAGTACTTC. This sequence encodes CSVGGGLDIQYF.